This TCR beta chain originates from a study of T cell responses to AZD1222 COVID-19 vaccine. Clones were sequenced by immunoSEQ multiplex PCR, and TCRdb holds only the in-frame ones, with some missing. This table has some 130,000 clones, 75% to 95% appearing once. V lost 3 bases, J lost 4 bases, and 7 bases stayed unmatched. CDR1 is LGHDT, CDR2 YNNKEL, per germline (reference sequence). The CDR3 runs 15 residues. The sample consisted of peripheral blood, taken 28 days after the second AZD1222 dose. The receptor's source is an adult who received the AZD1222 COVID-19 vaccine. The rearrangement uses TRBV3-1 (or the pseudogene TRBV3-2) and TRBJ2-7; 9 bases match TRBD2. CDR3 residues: CASSQRSGGRYEQYF. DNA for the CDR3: TGTGCCAGCAGCCAGCGGAGCGGGGGGCGGTACGAGCAGTACTTC.